These T cell receptor beta chains were read from a single sample in a study of cytomegalovirus exposure and HLA in healthy donors. The repertoire was sequenced with immunoSEQ multiplex PCR; TCRdb's copy has only in-frame clones and lacks some. The data show approximately 230,000 clones, about 88% seen once. The specimen sequenced was PBMCs. Receptor source: a man aged 18 to 30 in good health and CMV-seropositive. Each CDR3 is given with its conserved first and last residue. D genes are given only for firm matches. The listing skips clone size in some rows; elsewhere it reads once, few, many or a size class.

v_gene: TRBV5-1; abundance: -; d_gene: TRBD1; j_gene: TRBJ1-1; CDR3aa: CASSLDGQGGTEAFF; CDR3nt: TGCGCCAGCAGCTTGGACGGACAGGGCGGCACTGAAGCTTTCTTT
v_gene: TRBV10-2; abundance: -; d_gene: -; j_gene: TRBJ2-5; CDR3aa: CASSEWVGQETQYF; CDR3nt: TGCGCCAGCAGTGAGTGGGTGGGGCAAGAGACCCAGTACTTC
v_gene: TRBV9; abundance: -; d_gene: -; j_gene: TRBJ2-1; CDR3aa: CASSLEPGPSNEQFF; CDR3nt: TGTGCCAGCAGCTTAGAACCGGGACCCTCCAATGAGCAGTTCTTC
v_gene: TRBV5-1; abundance: -; d_gene: TRBD2; j_gene: TRBJ2-7; CDR3aa: CASSSRIRAGASEQYF; CDR3nt: TGCGCCAGCAGCTCCCGTATCAGAGCGGGAGCAAGCGAGCAGTACTTC
v_gene: TRBV19; abundance: -; d_gene: -; j_gene: TRBJ1-5; CDR3aa: CASSLAGGNNQPQHF; CDR3nt: TGTGCCAGTAGTTTAGCTGGGGGGAACAATCAGCCCCAGCATTTT
v_gene: TRBV11-2; abundance: -; d_gene: TRBD2; j_gene: TRBJ2-2; CDR3aa: CASSPNPLVQREGGELFF; CDR3nt: TGTGCCAGCAGTCCCAACCCCCTCGTCCAGCGGGAGGGCGGGGAGCTGTTTTTT
v_gene: TRBV7-9; abundance: -; d_gene: TRBD1; j_gene: TRBJ1-4; CDR3aa: CASSEGQGGEKLFF; CDR3nt: TGTGCCAGCAGCGAGGGACAGGGAGGGGAAAAACTGTTTTTT
v_gene: TRBV5-4; abundance: -; d_gene: TRBD2; j_gene: TRBJ2-5; CDR3aa: CASSRDFSGSSGETQYF; CDR3nt: TGTGCCAGCAGTCGAGACTTTAGCGGGAGCAGCGGAGAGACCCAGTACTTC
v_gene: TRBV27; abundance: -; d_gene: TRBD2; j_gene: TRBJ2-7; CDR3aa: CASRTSAYSYEQYF; CDR3nt: TGTGCCAGTCGGACTAGCGCATACTCCTACGAGCAGTACTTC
v_gene: TRBV28; abundance: -; d_gene: TRBD1; j_gene: TRBJ2-7; CDR3aa: CASIDGTGVSEQYF; CDR3nt: TGTGCCAGCATTGACGGGACAGGGGTCAGCGAGCAGTACTTC
v_gene: TRBV29-1; abundance: -; d_gene: -; j_gene: TRBJ2-1; CDR3aa: CSVDRGTYNEQFF; CDR3nt: TGCAGCGTTGATCGGGGCACCTACAATGAGCAGTTCTTC
v_gene: TRBV5-1; abundance: medium-sized; d_gene: TRBD2; j_gene: TRBJ2-1; CDR3aa: CASSLELAGSWNEQFF; CDR3nt: TGCGCCAGCAGCTTGGAGCTAGCGGGGAGTTGGAATGAGCAGTTCTTC
v_gene: TRBV5-1; abundance: -; d_gene: -; j_gene: TRBJ2-1; CDR3aa: CASSLGQRRFF; CDR3nt: TGCGCCAGCAGCTTGGGTCAAAGGCGGTTCTTC
v_gene: TRBV5-8; abundance: -; d_gene: -; j_gene: TRBJ2-5; CDR3aa: CASSLELRGQETQYF; CDR3nt: TGTGCCAGCAGCTTGGAGTTGAGGGGGCAAGAGACCCAGTACTTC
v_gene: TRBV6-1; abundance: -; d_gene: -; j_gene: TRBJ2-7; CDR3aa: CASSLDIYEQYF; CDR3nt: TGTGCCAGCAGTTTGGACATCTACGAGCAGTACTTC
v_gene: TRBV4-1; abundance: -; d_gene: TRBD1; j_gene: TRBJ1-1; CDR3aa: CASSPQGAKVDTEAFF; CDR3nt: TGCGCCAGCAGCCCGCAGGGGGCGAAGGTGGACACTGAAGCTTTCTTT
v_gene: TRBV6-5; abundance: -; d_gene: -; j_gene: TRBJ1-3; CDR3aa: CASTHRTASGNTIYF; CDR3nt: TGTGCCAGCACCCACAGGACAGCCTCTGGAAACACCATATATTTT
v_gene: TRBV11-2; abundance: -; d_gene: TRBD2; j_gene: TRBJ2-2; CDR3aa: CASSSGASGMMGELFF; CDR3nt: TGTGCCAGCAGCTCAGGGGCTAGCGGGATGATGGGGGAGCTGTTTTTT
v_gene: TRBV29-1; abundance: -; d_gene: -; j_gene: TRBJ1-1; CDR3aa: CSVEDRNTEAFF; CDR3nt: TGCAGCGTTGAGGACAGAAACACTGAAGCTTTCTTT
v_gene: TRBV7-9; abundance: -; d_gene: -; j_gene: TRBJ1-2; CDR3aa: CASSSRLGGGYTF; CDR3nt: TGTGCCAGCAGCTCGCGCTTGGGGGGTGGCTACACCTTC
v_gene: TRBV5-1; abundance: -; d_gene: TRBD1; j_gene: TRBJ1-2; CDR3aa: CASSPDREYGYTF; CDR3nt: TGCGCCAGCAGTCCTGACAGGGAATATGGCTACACCTTC
v_gene: TRBV10-3; abundance: -; d_gene: -; j_gene: TRBJ1-5; CDR3aa: CAISEDSRNQPQHF; CDR3nt: TGTGCCATCAGTGAAGACAGCCGCAATCAGCCCCAGCATTTT
v_gene: TRBV19; abundance: -; d_gene: -; j_gene: TRBJ2-1; CDR3aa: CASRRDFYNEQFF; CDR3nt: TGTGCCAGTAGAAGGGACTTTTACAATGAGCAGTTCTTC
v_gene: TRBV11-2; abundance: -; d_gene: -; j_gene: TRBJ1-1; CDR3aa: CASSSGAEAFF; CDR3nt: TGTGCCAGCAGCTCCGGCGCTGAAGCTTTCTTT
v_gene: TRBV2; abundance: -; d_gene: -; j_gene: TRBJ2-5; CDR3aa: CASSEAAGRETQYF; CDR3nt: TGTGCCAGCAGTGAAGCGGCAGGGCGAGAGACCCAGTACTTC
v_gene: TRBV6-5; abundance: -; d_gene: -; j_gene: TRBJ2-1; CDR3aa: CASSYSSFDEQFF; CDR3nt: TGTGCCAGCAGTTACTCTAGCTTCGATGAGCAGTTCTTC
v_gene: TRBV7-2; abundance: -; d_gene: TRBD2; j_gene: TRBJ2-7; CDR3aa: CASSRKVAGHYEQYF; CDR3nt: TGTGCCAGCAGCAGAAAGGTAGCGGGGCACTACGAGCAGTACTTC
v_gene: TRBV6-5; abundance: -; d_gene: -; j_gene: TRBJ2-3; CDR3aa: CASSPLSTDTQYF; CDR3nt: TGTGCCAGCAGCCCCCTAAGCACAGATACGCAGTATTTT
v_gene: TRBV5-8; abundance: -; d_gene: TRBD2; j_gene: TRBJ2-7; CDR3aa: CASSAVVAGEEEQYF; CDR3nt: TGTGCCAGCAGCGCGGTAGTAGCGGGAGAGGAGGAGCAGTACTTC
v_gene: TRBV12-5; abundance: -; d_gene: TRBD1; j_gene: TRBJ2-2; CDR3aa: CASGLLTGTATNTGELFF; CDR3nt: TGTGCTAGTGGTTTGCTTACTGGGACAGCGACGAACACCGGGGAGCTGTTTTTT
v_gene: TRBV9; abundance: -; d_gene: -; j_gene: TRBJ2-7; CDR3aa: CAANVFRDGSYEQYF; CDR3nt: TGTGCCGCGAACGTTTTTCGGGACGGTTCCTACGAGCAGTACTTC
v_gene: TRBV15; abundance: -; d_gene: -; j_gene: TRBJ2-7; CDR3aa: CATSSPPGEATYEQYF; CDR3nt: TGTGCCACCAGCAGCCCCCCGGGAGAGGCAACCTACGAGCAGTACTTC
v_gene: TRBV12-5; abundance: once; d_gene: -; j_gene: TRBJ1-2; CDR3aa: CASGLEGYGYTF; CDR3nt: TGTGCTAGTGGTTTGGAGGGCTATGGCTACACCTTC
v_gene: TRBV7-2; abundance: -; d_gene: TRBD1; j_gene: TRBJ2-7; CDR3aa: CASSHRQGAYEQYF; CDR3nt: TGTGCCAGCAGCCACCGACAGGGGGCCTACGAGCAGTACTTC
v_gene: TRBV11-3; abundance: -; d_gene: -; j_gene: TRBJ2-7; CDR3aa: CASSPSTGNYEQYF; CDR3nt: TGTGCCAGCAGCCCATCAACAGGAAACTACGAGCAGTACTTC
v_gene: TRBV30; abundance: -; d_gene: TRBD1; j_gene: TRBJ1-4; CDR3aa: CAWTTGVRTNEKLFF; CDR3nt: TGTGCCTGGACGACAGGGGTTCGCACTAATGAAAAACTGTTTTTT
v_gene: TRBV27; abundance: -; d_gene: -; j_gene: TRBJ1-1; CDR3aa: CASRFLQGGFTEAFF; CDR3nt: TGTGCCAGCAGATTTTTACAGGGTGGGTTCACTGAAGCTTTCTTT
v_gene: TRBV27; abundance: -; d_gene: -; j_gene: TRBJ2-7; CDR3aa: CASSAKMGGTGEQYF; CDR3nt: TGTGCCAGCAGCGCTAAAATGGGGGGAACTGGCGAGCAGTACTTC
v_gene: TRBV6-5; abundance: -; d_gene: TRBD2; j_gene: TRBJ2-3; CDR3aa: CASSPGLASDTQYF; CDR3nt: TGTGCCAGCAGTCCCGGACTAGCGTCAGATACGCAGTATTTT
v_gene: TRBV19; abundance: -; d_gene: TRBD1; j_gene: TRBJ1-5; CDR3aa: CASSRAGGGNQPQHF; CDR3nt: TGTGCCAGTAGTAGGGCAGGGGGTGGCAATCAGCCCCAGCATTTT
v_gene: TRBV7-8; abundance: -; d_gene: -; j_gene: TRBJ1-2; CDR3aa: CASSLGVTSDYGYTF; CDR3nt: TGTGCCAGCAGCTTAGGGGTAACGTCAGACTATGGCTACACCTTC
v_gene: TRBV4-1; abundance: -; d_gene: TRBD1; j_gene: TRBJ2-5; CDR3aa: CASSLQGQGGTQETQYF; CDR3nt: TGCGCCAGCAGCCTTCAAGGACAGGGTGGTACACAAGAGACCCAGTACTTC
v_gene: TRBV29-1; abundance: -; d_gene: -; j_gene: TRBJ2-2; CDR3aa: CSGGTGDFNTGELFF; CDR3nt: TGCAGCGGTGGGACGGGGGATTTTAACACCGGGGAGCTGTTTTTT
v_gene: TRBV5-1; abundance: -; d_gene: TRBD2; j_gene: TRBJ2-1; CDR3aa: CASSLTSGSFYNEQFF; CDR3nt: TGCGCCAGCAGCTTGACCAGCGGGAGCTTCTACAATGAGCAGTTCTTC
v_gene: TRBV30; abundance: once; d_gene: TRBD2; j_gene: TRBJ2-1; CDR3aa: CAWSFGGSRYNEQFF; CDR3nt: TGTGCCTGGAGCTTTGGCGGGAGTAGGTACAATGAGCAGTTCTTC
v_gene: TRBV6-1; abundance: once; d_gene: -; j_gene: TRBJ1-1; CDR3aa: CASSTPNTEAFF; CDR3nt: TGTGCCAGCAGTACTCCGAACACTGAAGCTTTCTTT
v_gene: TRBV4-1; abundance: -; d_gene: -; j_gene: TRBJ1-4; CDR3aa: CASSRQELNEKLFF; CDR3nt: TGCGCCAGCAGCCGACAGGAGCTGAATGAAAAACTGTTTTTT
v_gene: TRBV28; abundance: -; d_gene: -; j_gene: TRBJ1-5; CDR3aa: CASRTADGGVDQPQHF; CDR3nt: TGTGCCAGCAGGACAGCTGATGGGGGTGTGGATCAGCCCCAGCATTTT
v_gene: TRBV27; abundance: -; d_gene: -; j_gene: TRBJ1-4; CDR3aa: CASSPQGINEKLFF; CDR3nt: TGTGCCAGCAGTCCCCAGGGCATTAATGAAAAACTGTTTTTT
v_gene: TRBV7-2; abundance: -; d_gene: -; j_gene: TRBJ1-2; CDR3aa: CASTSNSWWGYTF; CDR3nt: TGTGCCAGCACCTCCAATTCTTGGTGGGGCTACACCTTC
v_gene: TRBV23-1; abundance: once; d_gene: -; j_gene: TRBJ2-3; CDR3aa: CASSQTAPRIVPADTQYF; CDR3nt: TGCGCCAGCAGTCAAACCGCTCCCCGGATTGTTCCCGCAGATACGCAGTATTTT
v_gene: TRBV19; abundance: once; d_gene: -; j_gene: TRBJ2-7; CDR3aa: CASSTPDRGLGQYF; CDR3nt: TGTGCCAGTAGTACCCCAGACAGAGGCTTGGGGCAGTACTTC